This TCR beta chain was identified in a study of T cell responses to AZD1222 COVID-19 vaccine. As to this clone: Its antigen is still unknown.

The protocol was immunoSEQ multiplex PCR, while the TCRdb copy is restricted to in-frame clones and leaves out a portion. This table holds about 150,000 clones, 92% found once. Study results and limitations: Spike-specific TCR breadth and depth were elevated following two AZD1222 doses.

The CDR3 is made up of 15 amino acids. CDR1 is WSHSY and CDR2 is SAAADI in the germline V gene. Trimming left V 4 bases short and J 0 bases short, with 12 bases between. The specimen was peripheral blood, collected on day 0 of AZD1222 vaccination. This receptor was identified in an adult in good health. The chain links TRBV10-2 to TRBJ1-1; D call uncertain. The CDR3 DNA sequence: TGCGCCAGCAGTGCGCAGCTTTTAATGAACACTGAAGCTTTCTTT. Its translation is CASSAQLLMNTEAFF.